This T cell receptor beta chain originates from a study of blood T cells in healthy people across ages. In the study overall: Capturing about one barcoded beta molecule per two T cells was achieved by template switching.

The CDR3 is 16 residues long. Losses at the gene ends were 6 bases for V and 8 bases for J; bases not matched to a gene: 10. Germline CDR1 MNHNS, CDR2 SASEGT. Extracted total RNA amounted to at least 5.5 micrograms for each sample. Alongside a J-beta primer mix, a sample-barcoded 5' primer served in a second PCR lasting about 7 to 12 cycles. Each CDR3 protein is one row after TCRdb ran MiXCR on the 5' RACE reads. The sample consists of approximately 780,000 distinct CDR3 sequences, about 26% of them appearing once. The same sample was also used in a study of T cells of mothers and their children. That paper adds: The sample comes from 8 or 9 healthy Caucasian donors: mothers and children. Slightly higher but non-significant overlap marked related mother-child pairs versus unrelated pairs.

The specimen was blood. The receptor's source is a boy younger than 18 in good health. J is TRBJ2-3 and V is TRBV6-1; 14 nucleotides agree with TRBD2. The CDR3 sequence: CASSPPTSGGAGTQYF. CDR3 DNA sequence: TGTGCCAGCAGCCCACCGACTAGCGGGGGGGCGGGTACGCAGTATTTT.